The 26 T cell receptor beta chains in this list originate from one sample, sequenced in a study of monozygotic twins with inflammatory bowel disease. TCRdb re-called the 5' RACE reads and catalogs CDR3 proteins one per entry, DNA excluded. The sample has more than 300,000 distinct CDR3 sequences. Input material: blood. These receptor sequences come from a human donor with ulcerative colitis or Crohn's disease, or a healthy co-twin of an affected twin (not recorded which).

V is TRBV6-2 or TRBV6-3 and J is TRBJ2-1. The CDR3 contains 15 residues. Germline V gene lookup returns CDR1 MNHEY and CDR2 SVGEGT. CDR3 region: CASSWTKGRAIEQFF.

The rearrangement links TRBV7-9 to TRBJ1-6; without DNA, the TCRdb call of TRBD1 cannot be checked. Germline V gives CDR1 SEHNR, CDR2 FQNEAQ (reference sequence). This CDR3 spans 14 amino acids. The CDR3 loop is CASSLAGINSPLHF. Supplemented by reference TRBV7-9 and TRBJ1-6, the full variable domain reads DTGVSQNPRHKITKRGQNVTFRCDPISEHNRLYWYRQTLGQGPEFLTYFQNEAQLEKSRLLSDRFSAERPKGSFSTLEIQRTEQGDSAMYLCASSLAGINSPLHFGNGTRLTVT.

The chain is built from TRBV4-1 and TRBJ1-1; the D call of TRBD1 rests on TCRdb alone, since no DNA is present to check it. Germline loops: CDR1 MGHRA, CDR2 YSYEKL. The CDR3 covers 14 residues. CDR3 sequence reads: CASSQGQGWTEAFF.

The chain combines TRBV5-1 with TRBJ2-3; TCRdb returns TRBD2, unconfirmable since there is no DNA. The CDR3 runs 16 residues. The V gene's germline CDR1 is SGHRS and CDR2 YFSETQ. The CDR3 loop is CASSGVAGGSTDTQYF.

The chain employs TRBV20-1 and TRBJ2-7. Per the germline V gene, CDR1 is DFQATT and CDR2 is SNEGSKA (reference sequence). There are 13 residues in the CDR3. This CDR3 is CSARDFFSYEQYF.

The V and J genes are TRBV5-6 and TRBJ2-2; checking the TCRdb D call of TRBD1 is not possible without DNA. Germline loops: CDR1 SGHDT, CDR2 YYEEEE. This CDR3 contains 16 residues. CDR3 region: CASSFFGTGGSGELFF.

V and J are TRBV11-2 and TRBJ2-7; with no DNA, the TCRdb D assignment of TRBD1 cannot be verified. Germline-derived CDR1 and CDR2 are SGHAT and FQNNGV. This CDR3 has 15 residues. The CDR3 loop reads CASSQPGTGYYEQYF.

The chain carries TRBV6-6 and TRBJ2-5; TCRdb lists TRBD1, though no DNA is available to test this call. The CDR3 extends over 13 amino acids. The germline CDR1 and CDR2 sequences are MNHNY and SVGAGI (reference sequence). CDR3 protein: CASRNGGQGTQYF.

The chain employs TRBV9 and TRBJ2-1; absent DNA, TCRdb's TRBD1 call cannot be checked. This CDR3 comprises 16 residues. Per the germline V gene, CDR1 is SGDLS and CDR2 is YYNGEE. The CDR3 sequence is CASRARQGGLPNEQFF.

The chain employs TRBV5-1 and TRBJ2-7; the TRBD1 assignment by TCRdb is unverifiable without DNA. The CDR3 totals 15 residues. Germline CDR1 and CDR2: SGHRS and YFSETQ. The CDR3 loop reads CASSLRGQFLDEQYF.

The V call is TRBV7-2, the J call TRBJ2-1; TCRdb proposes TRBD1, but this gene call is untestable without DNA. The germline gives CDR1 SGHTA, CDR2 FQGNSA. The CDR3 has 15 residues. The CDR3 spells CASSFKRGQGNEQFF. The whole variable domain, remainder taken from reference TRBV7-2 and TRBJ2-1, is GAGVSQSPSNKVTEKGKDVELRCDPISGHTALYWYRQSLGQGLEFLIYFQGNSAPDKSGLPSDRFSAERTGGSVSTLTIQRTQQEDSAVYLCASSFKRGQGNEQFFGPGTRLTVL.

The rearrangement joins TRBV5-1 to TRBJ1-4. This CDR3 region has 15 residues. Germline V gene sequence: CDR1 SGHRS, CDR2 YFSETQ. CDR3: CASSWSAGPGEKLFF.

The V call is TRBV9, the J call TRBJ2-5; TCRdb outputs TRBD2, but without DNA this stays unchecked. This CDR3 spans 13 amino acids. Germline V gene sequence: CDR1 SGDLS, CDR2 YYNGEE. CDR3 residues: CASSVTSLETQYF. The full variable domain, its missing parts supplied by reference TRBV9 and TRBJ2-5, is DSGVTQTPKHLITATGQRVTLRCSPRSGDLSVYWYQQSLDQGLQFLIQYYNGEERAKGNILERFSAQQFPDLHSELNLSSLELGDSALYFCASSVTSLETQYFGPGTRLLVL.

The rearrangement links TRBV11-3 to TRBJ2-7. The V gene's germline CDR1 is SGHNT and CDR2 YENEEA. The CDR3 has 14 residues. The CDR3: CASSPDHMAYEQYF.

The rearrangement links TRBV28 to TRBJ2-7; TCRdb reports TRBD1, a call that lacks DNA to check it against. In germline, CDR1 is MDHEN, CDR2 SYDVKM. CDR3 length: 14 amino acids. CDR3 amino acids: CASSVDRGIDEQYF.

This rearrangement joins TRBV7-3 to TRBJ2-3; lacking DNA, the TRBD1 call made by TCRdb goes unchecked. The CDR3 loop spans 16 amino acids. CDR1 is SGHTA and CDR2 is FQGTGA in the germline V gene. CDR3 protein: CASSVWPLGRSDTQYF.

The chain links TRBV9 to TRBJ1-5. The CDR3 sequence is 14 residues long. Per germline, CDR1 SGDLS and CDR2 YYNGEE. CDR3 in amino acids: CASSVTELLSPQHF.

The chain joins TRBV5-4 to TRBJ1-6; TCRdb calls TRBD1, which cannot be checked without DNA. Germline values: CDR1 SGHNT, CDR2 YYREEE (reference sequence). This CDR3 has 15 amino acids. CDR3: CASSLGQTYNSPLHF.

The chain joins TRBV4-1 to TRBJ1-2; the D call from TCRdb, TRBD1, cannot be confirmed without DNA. This CDR3 comprises 17 residues. The germline gives CDR1 MGHRA, CDR2 YSYEKL. The CDR3 loop reads CASSQDRDRGYNYGYTF.

J is TRBJ2-2 and V is TRBV12-3 or TRBV12-4; the TCRdb D gene call, TRBD2, has no DNA to confirm it. This CDR3 has 14 residues. CDR3 sequence: CASRPGLNHWELFF.

The V gene is TRBV6-2 or TRBV6-3, the J gene TRBJ1-1. Germline CDR1 reads MNHEY; CDR2 reads SVGEGT. CDR3 length: 14 residues. This CDR3 is CASSYLTMNTEAFF.

The chain recombines TRBV20-1 with TRBJ2-7; TCRdb proposes TRBD2, but this gene call is untestable without DNA. CDR3 length: 18 residues. Germline V CDR1 and CDR2: DFQATT, SNEGSKA (reference sequence). The CDR3 loop reads CSARDLGGLAGGPDEQYF.

The chain employs TRBV6-2 or TRBV6-3 and TRBJ2-3; TCRdb's assignment of TRBD2 cannot be checked, as there is no DNA. CDR1 is MNHEY, CDR2 SVGEGT, per germline. The CDR3 spans 16 residues. CDR3 region: CASSPLGGGRTDTQYF.

This chain connects TRBV4-1 to TRBJ2-4; TCRdb reports TRBD1, a call that lacks DNA to check it against. Germline V CDR1 and CDR2: MGHRA, YSYEKL. This CDR3 spans 17 amino acids. The CDR3 region is CASSQGVTQGAKNIQYF.

The chain couples TRBV9 to TRBJ1-6; with no DNA, the TCRdb D assignment of TRBD1 cannot be verified. The germline CDR1 and CDR2 sequences are SGDLS and YYNGEE. The CDR3 covers 18 residues. CDR3 residues: CASSGGGHPPSYNSPLHF.

The V call is TRBV6-1, the J call TRBJ2-3; TCRdb picks TRBD2, but there is no DNA to check that call. CDR1 and CDR2 from the germline V gene are MNHNS and SASEGT. This CDR3 is built from 16 residues. This CDR3 is CASRGLAGGAADTQYF.